The rows below give T cell receptor beta chains drawn from one sample of a study of blood T cell repertoires in COVID-19. Libraries were prepared by immunoSEQ multiplex PCR; TCRdb keeps only in-frame clonotypes and omits some of them. The table includes roughly 260,000 clones, about 80% detected once. Specimen: peripheral blood. Receptors were obtained from a woman over 75 with active or convalescent COVID-19. Each CDR3 is given with its conserved first and last residue. The D gene is left open where the match is weak. Not every row has a clone size; where given, it reads once, few, many or a size class.

>TRBV30|-|-|TRBJ2-5|15
TGTGCCTGGAGTGGTCGTGGCAGGAGGGGGGGGACCCAGTACTTC
CAWSGRGRRGGTQYF
>TRBV19|-|TRBD1|TRBJ1-4|16
TGTGCCAGTAGTAACCGACCGGGACAGGGTAGCGAAAAACTGTTTTTT
CASSNRPGQGSEKLFF
>TRBV6-5|-|TRBD1|TRBJ2-1|12
TGTGCCAGCCAGAGGGGGCGACAGGAGCAGTTCTTC
CASQRGRQEQFF
>TRBV3-1/TRBV3-2|-|-|TRBJ1-3|14
TGTGCCAGCAGCCCTGTACACTCTGGAAACACCATATATTTT
CASSPVHSGNTIYF
>TRBV5-4|-|-|TRBJ2-3|15
TGTGCCAGCAGCTTGGGGGGACAAAGCACAGATACGCAGTATTTT
CASSLGGQSTDTQYF
>TRBV28|-|TRBD1|TRBJ2-7|13
TGTGCCAGCAGTTTCGTCCAGGGGGCCGAGCAGTACTTC
CASSFVQGAEQYF
>TRBV6-1|-|TRBD1|TRBJ1-3|14
TGTGCCAGCAGTGAAACAGGGGGCCGGGACACCATATATTTT
CASSETGGRDTIYF
>TRBV5-1|-|-|TRBJ2-2|16
TGCGCCAGCAGCTTGGGTGGACTCACGAACACCGGGGAGCTGTTTTTT
CASSLGGLTNTGELFF
>TRBV5-1|-|-|TRBJ2-3|12
TGCGCCAGCAGCTCCCCCTCAGATACGCAGTATTTT
CASSSPSDTQYF
>TRBV5-1|few|TRBD1|TRBJ2-5|15
TGCGCCAGCAGCTTGACCACGGGACAGCAAGAGACCCAGTACTTC
CASSLTTGQQETQYF
>TRBV19|-|TRBD2|TRBJ2-1|16
TGTGCCAGTAGTATCCTAGCGGGAGGGCCTTCCAATGAGCAGTTCTTC
CASSILAGGPSNEQFF
>TRBV28|-|TRBD1|TRBJ2-1|14
TGTGCCAGCAGCGAGACAGGGCCCTACAATGAGCAGTTCTTC
CASSETGPYNEQFF
>TRBV20-1|-|-|TRBJ2-7|14
TGCAGTGCTAGTCTACAGGGAGGGACCTACGAGCAGTACTTC
CSASLQGGTYEQYF
>TRBV28|-|TRBD1|TRBJ2-7|13
TGTGCCAGCAGGAGACAGGGGTCCTACGAGCAGTACTTC
CASRRQGSYEQYF
>TRBV18|once|-|TRBJ2-3|15
TGTGCCAGCTCATCAAATCAGGCGAGCACAGATACGCAGTATTTT
CASSSNQASTDTQYF
>TRBV19|-|-|TRBJ2-7|14
TGTGCCAGTAGTCGGAGGGATCATGCTCCCGAGCAGTACTTC
CASSRRDHAPEQYF
>TRBV28|once|-|TRBJ2-7|15
TGTGCCAACAGTTCCGGGACTGACAACCCCTACGAGCAGTACTTC
CANSSGTDNPYEQYF
>TRBV29-1|-|-|TRBJ1-2|12
TGCAGCGTTGTTCAGGGGACGGTCGGCTACACCTTC
CSVVQGTVGYTF
>TRBV2|-|-|TRBJ1-1|12
TGTGCCAGCAGGACAGGTTTCACTGAAGCTTTCTTT
CASRTGFTEAFF
>TRBV10-2|-|TRBD1|TRBJ1-1|14
TGCGCCAGCAGGGCAGGGGGAATGAACACTGAAGCTTTCTTT
CASRAGGMNTEAFF
>TRBV5-4|-|-|TRBJ1-6|15
TGTGCCAGCAGCTTTGATAGGGGGTGGGATTCACCCCTCCACTTT
CASSFDRGWDSPLHF
>TRBV7-9|-|-|TRBJ1-1|14
TGTGCCAGCAGCTTACTGTTACATAACACTGAAGCTTTCTTT
CASSLLLHNTEAFF
>TRBV7-2|-|TRBD1|TRBJ1-2|15
TGTGCCAGCAGCTTACCTGGACAGGGACTTTTTGGCTACACCTTC
CASSLPGQGLFGYTF
>TRBV5-5|-|TRBD1|TRBJ1-5|14
TGTGCCAGCAGCTTACAGGGGAGCAATCAGCCCCAGCATTTT
CASSLQGSNQPQHF
>TRBV29-1|-|-|TRBJ2-3|12
TGCAGCGGGACTCCCAGCACAGATACGCAGTATTTT
CSGTPSTDTQYF
>TRBV6-5|once|-|TRBJ1-1|13
TGTGCCAGCAGTACCTCAGTTAACACTGAAGCTTTCTTT
CASSTSVNTEAFF
>TRBV6-6|-|-|TRBJ2-6|13
TGTGCCAGCAGCTCCTCTGGGGCCAACGTCCTGACTTTC
CASSSSGANVLTF
>TRBV11-3|-|TRBD2|TRBJ2-7|15
TGTGCCAGCAGCTTGTCCGGGGGGTCGGCCTACGAGCAGTACTTC
CASSLSGGSAYEQYF
>TRBV21-1|-|-|TRBJ2-7|16
-
CVAVGSVGMGSYEQYF
>TRBV4-1|-|-|TRBJ2-7|14
TGCGCCAGCAGCCAAGTCGGCGGAGTCTACGAGCAGTACTTC
CASSQVGGVYEQYF
>TRBV28|-|-|TRBJ2-5|15
TGTGCCAGCTCCTCCGGAGGGCGGATCCAAGAGACCCAGTACTTC
CASSSGGRIQETQYF
>TRBV2|-|-|TRBJ1-2|12
TGTGCCAGCAGTGAAGTAAGGGGCGGCTACACCTTC
CASSEVRGGYTF
>TRBV13|-|TRBD1|TRBJ1-3|17
TGTGCCAGCAGCTTGGGGAGAAGACAGGGGCCAGAAAACACCATATATTTT
CASSLGRRQGPENTIYF
>TRBV3-1/TRBV3-2|once|TRBD2|TRBJ2-7|16
TGTGCCAGCAGCCCCACCCTGACTAGCGGGAGCTACGAGCAGTACTTC
CASSPTLTSGSYEQYF
>TRBV6-2/TRBV6-3|-|TRBD2|TRBJ2-1|15
TGTGCCAGCAGTGCCGGCGGGAGCTCCTACAATGAGCAGTTCTTC
CASSAGGSSYNEQFF
>TRBV5-1|-|-|TRBJ1-4|14
TGCGCCAGCAGCCTTAAAAGGGGCGTTGATAAACTGTTTTTT
CASSLKRGVDKLFF
>TRBV28|once|TRBD1|TRBJ1-2|16
TGTGCCAGCAGTTCTTCCCGACAGGGCTCTAGAAGTGGCTACACCTTC
CASSSSRQGSRSGYTF
>TRBV11-3|-|TRBD2|TRBJ2-5|18
TGTGCCAGCAGCTTAGGAGGGACTAGCTTCCCCTCACAAGAGACCCAGTACTTC
CASSLGGTSFPSQETQYF
>TRBV12-5|-|TRBD2|TRBJ2-1|17
TGTGCTAGTGGTCCCTCACCGACTAGCGGGGGATACAATGAGCAGTTCTTC
CASGPSPTSGGYNEQFF
>TRBV20-1|-|-|TRBJ2-2|14
TGCAGTGCTAGTCGCCGCGCGAACACCGGGGAGCTGTTTTTT
CSASRRANTGELFF
>TRBV9|-|-|TRBJ1-1|13
TGTGCCAGCAGCGTAGAGGGGCACACTGAAGCTTTCTTT
CASSVEGHTEAFF
>TRBV18|-|TRBD1|TRBJ1-1|13
TGTGCCAGCTCGCAACAGGGGAGCACTGAAGCTTTCTTT
CASSQQGSTEAFF
>TRBV29-1|-|TRBD1|TRBJ1-2|14
TGCAGCGCCGTACACAGGGGAGGTAACTATGGCTACACCTTC
CSAVHRGGNYGYTF